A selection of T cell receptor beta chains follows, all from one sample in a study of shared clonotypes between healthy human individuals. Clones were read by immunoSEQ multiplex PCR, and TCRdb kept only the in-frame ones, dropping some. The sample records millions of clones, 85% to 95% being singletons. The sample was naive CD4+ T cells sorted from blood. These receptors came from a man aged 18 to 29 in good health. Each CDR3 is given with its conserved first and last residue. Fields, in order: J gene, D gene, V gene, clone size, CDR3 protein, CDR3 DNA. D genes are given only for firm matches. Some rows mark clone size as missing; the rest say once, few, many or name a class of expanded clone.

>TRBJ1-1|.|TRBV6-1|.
CASSEEGGLNTEAFF
TGTGCCAGCAGTGAGGAAGGGGGGCTGAACACTGAAGCTTTCTTT
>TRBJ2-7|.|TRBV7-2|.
CASSEDRGLGEQYF
TGTGCCAGCAGCGAAGACCGTGGCCTGGGCGAGCAGTACTTC
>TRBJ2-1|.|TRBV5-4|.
CASSKSGEREFF
TGTGCCAGCAGCAAATCCGGGGAACGCGAGTTCTTC
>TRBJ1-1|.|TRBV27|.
CASRNPFRDTEAFF
TGTGCCAGCAGGAATCCATTCAGGGACACTGAAGCTTTCTTT
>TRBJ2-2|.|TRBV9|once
CASSVVNGAVGELFF
TGTGCCAGCAGCGTAGTTAACGGGGCGGTCGGGGAGCTGTTTTTT
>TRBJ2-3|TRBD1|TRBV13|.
CASSLTGGFSTDTQYF
TGTGCCAGCAGCTTAACAGGGGGCTTTAGCACAGATACGCAGTATTTT
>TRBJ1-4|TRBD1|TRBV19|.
CASRPTGPNEKLFF
TGTGCCAGTAGGCCGACAGGGCCTAATGAAAAACTGTTTTTT
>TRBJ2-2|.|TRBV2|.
CASTLDRYTGELFF
TGTGCCAGCACATTAGACAGATACACCGGGGAGCTGTTTTTT
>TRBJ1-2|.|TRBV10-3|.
CAISGTANYGYTF
TGTGCCATCAGTGGGACAGCTAACTATGGCTACACCTTC
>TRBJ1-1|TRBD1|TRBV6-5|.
CASGQGAGTEAFF
TGTGCCAGCGGACAGGGGGCTGGGACTGAAGCTTTCTTT
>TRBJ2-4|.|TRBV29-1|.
CSVESVLAKNIQYF
TGCAGCGTTGAGTCAGTATTAGCCAAAAACATTCAGTACTTC
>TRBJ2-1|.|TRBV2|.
CASGGVSYNEQFF
TGTGCCAGCGGCGGAGTCTCCTACAATGAGCAGTTCTTC
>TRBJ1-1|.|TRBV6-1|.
CASSELRKNTEAFF
TGTGCCAGCAGTGAGCTTAGGAAAAACACTGAAGCTTTCTTT
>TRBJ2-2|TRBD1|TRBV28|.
CASSFAGRGFTGELFF
TGTGCCAGCAGTTTCGCGGGCAGGGGGTTCACCGGGGAGCTGTTTTTT
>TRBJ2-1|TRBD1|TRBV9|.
CASSAGGQHYNEQFF
TGTGCCAGCAGCGCTGGGGGACAGCACTACAATGAGCAGTTCTTC
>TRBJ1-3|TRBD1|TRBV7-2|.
CASSLDPGQGITGNTIYF
TGTGCCAGCAGCTTAGATCCCGGACAGGGTATCACTGGAAACACCATATATTTT
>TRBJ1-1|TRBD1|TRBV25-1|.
CASRETGVKNTEAFF
TGTGCCAGCAGGGAAACAGGGGTGAAGAACACTGAAGCTTTCTTT
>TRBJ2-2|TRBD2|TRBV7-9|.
CASTLNGAGVSTGELFF
TGTGCCAGCACCCTAAATGGCGCGGGAGTTAGCACCGGGGAGCTGTTTTTT
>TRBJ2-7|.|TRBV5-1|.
CASSLDRAGYEQYF
TGCGCCAGCAGCTTGGACAGGGCCGGGTACGAGCAGTACTTC
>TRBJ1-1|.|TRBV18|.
CASSPPLVEYWAFF
TGTGCCAGCTCACCGCCTCTAGTTGAGTACTGGGCTTTCTTT
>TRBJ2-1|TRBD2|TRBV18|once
CASSSLLLAGGPHEQFF
TGTGCCAGCTCATCCCTTTTACTAGCGGGAGGGCCCCATGAGCAGTTCTTC
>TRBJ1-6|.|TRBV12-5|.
CASGLAPDGILHF
TGTGCTAGTGGTTTGGCCCCGGACGGGATCCTCCACTTT
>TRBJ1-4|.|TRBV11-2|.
CASGPGLNNEKLFF
TGTGCCAGCGGACCGGGACTGAATAATGAAAAACTGTTTTTT
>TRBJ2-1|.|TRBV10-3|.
CAVEGQDSYNEQFF
TGTGCCGTAGAAGGTCAGGACTCCTACAATGAGCAGTTCTTC
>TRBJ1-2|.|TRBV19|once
CASSIGTVNYGYTF
TGTGCCAGTAGTATAGGGACAGTCAACTATGGCTACACCTTC
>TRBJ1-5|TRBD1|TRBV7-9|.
CASSLGDSGNQPQHF
TGTGCCAGCAGCTTAGGGGACAGTGGGAATCAGCCCCAGCATTTT
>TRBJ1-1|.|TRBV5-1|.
CASSWRSPSGEAFF
TGCGCCAGCAGCTGGCGGTCACCCTCGGGTGAAGCTTTCTTT
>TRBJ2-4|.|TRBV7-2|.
CASSPQGVAKNIQYF
TGTGCCAGCAGCCCTCAGGGTGTTGCCAAAAACATTCAGTACTTC
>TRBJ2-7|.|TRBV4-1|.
CASSQASALYEQYF
TGCGCCAGCAGCCAAGCTTCGGCCCTCTACGAGCAGTACTTC
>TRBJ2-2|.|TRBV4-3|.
CASSGAPPGELFF
TGCGCCAGCAGCGGGGCCCCTCCCGGGGAGCTGTTTTTT
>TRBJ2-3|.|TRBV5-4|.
CASSLAGRPHTFTDTQYF
TGTGCCAGCAGCTTGGCGGGTCGACCTCATACTTTCACAGATACGCAGTATTTT
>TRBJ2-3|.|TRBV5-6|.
CASSESGSSKTDTQYF
TGTGCCAGCAGCGAATCGGGGTCGAGTAAAACAGATACGCAGTATTTT
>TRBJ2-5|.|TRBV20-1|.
CSARTRETQYF
TGCAGTGCTAGGACTCGGGAGACCCAGTACTTC
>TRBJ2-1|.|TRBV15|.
CATSREGWYRGGDEQFF
TGTGCCACCAGCAGAGAGGGGTGGTATAGGGGTGGGGATGAGCAGTTCTTC
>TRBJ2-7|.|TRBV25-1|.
CASSESGFHEQYF
TGTGCCAGCAGTGAATCCGGGTTCCACGAGCAGTACTTC
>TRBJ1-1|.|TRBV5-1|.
CASSLIQGWDLTEAFF
TGCGCCAGCAGCTTGATTCAGGGCTGGGATTTGACTGAAGCTTTCTTT
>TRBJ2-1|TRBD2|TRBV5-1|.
CASSLAGDPRDEQFF
TGCGCCAGCAGCTTAGCGGGAGACCCTAGGGATGAGCAGTTCTTC
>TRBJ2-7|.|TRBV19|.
CASRGLWGSDYEQYF
TGTGCCAGTAGGGGTTTGTGGGGGTCTGACTACGAGCAGTACTTC
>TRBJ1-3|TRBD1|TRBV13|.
CASSPKDRAGNTIYF
TGTGCCAGCAGCCCGAAGGACAGGGCAGGAAACACCATATATTTT
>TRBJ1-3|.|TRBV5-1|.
CASSEGSGNTIYF
TGCGCCAGCAGTGAAGGCTCTGGAAACACCATATATTTT
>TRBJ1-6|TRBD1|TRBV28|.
CATTRDRAYNGSPLHF
TGTGCCACCACCCGGGACAGGGCTTACAATGGGTCACCCCTCCACTTT
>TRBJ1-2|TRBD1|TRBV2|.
CASSDRGTLTGGPGYTF
TGTGCCAGCAGTGATCGAGGTACTTTAACAGGGGGCCCTGGCTACACCTTC
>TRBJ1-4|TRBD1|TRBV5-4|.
CASSRDRGTNEKLFF
TGTGCCAGCAGCAGGGACAGGGGCACTAATGAAAAACTGTTTTTT
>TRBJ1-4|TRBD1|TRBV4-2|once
CASSQPGTGPEKLFF
TGTGCCAGCAGCCAACCCGGGACAGGGCCTGAAAAACTGTTTTTT
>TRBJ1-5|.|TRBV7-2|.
CASSLVRGGQPQHF
TGTGCCAGCAGCTTAGTGCGGGGAGGTCAGCCCCAGCATTTT
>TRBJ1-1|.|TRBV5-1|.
CASSPEAGWNSNTEAFF
TGCGCCAGCAGCCCCGAAGCTGGGTGGAATTCGAACACTGAAGCTTTCTTT
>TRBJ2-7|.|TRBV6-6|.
CASSSRPYYEQYF
TGTGCCAGCAGTTCCCGTCCTTACTACGAGCAGTACTTC
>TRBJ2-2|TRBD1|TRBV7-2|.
CASSGRQGSGELFF
TGTGCCAGCAGCGGACGACAGGGTTCCGGGGAGCTGTTTTTT
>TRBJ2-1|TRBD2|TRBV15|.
CATSRLAGIYNEQFF
TGTGCCACCAGCAGACTAGCGGGGATTTACAATGAGCAGTTCTTC
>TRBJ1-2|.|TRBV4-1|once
CASSQDLGGMNYGYTF
TGCGCCAGCAGCCAAGACCTTGGGGGGATGAACTATGGCTACACCTTC
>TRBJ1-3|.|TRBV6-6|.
CASSYSKGVTGNTIYF
TGTGCCAGCAGTTACTCGAAGGGGGTCACTGGAAACACCATATATTTT
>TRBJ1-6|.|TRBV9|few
CASSVGVNWVSSDSPLHF
TGTGCCAGCAGCGTAGGAGTGAATTGGGTATCCTCGGATTCACCCCTCCACTTT
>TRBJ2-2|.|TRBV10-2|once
CASRQGPTGELFF
TGCGCCAGCAGACAGGGCCCCACCGGGGAGCTGTTTTTT
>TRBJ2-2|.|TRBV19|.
CASSKGGWDASNTGELFF
TGTGCCAGTAGCAAAGGGGGATGGGACGCATCGAACACCGGGGAGCTGTTTTTT